These 12 T cell receptor beta chains originate from one sample sequenced in a study of blood T cells in healthy people across ages. The authors ran a second PCR of roughly 7 to 11 cycles using a sample-barcoded 5' primer and a J-beta primer mix. TCRdb re-analysed the 5' RACE reads in MiXCR, keeping a single row per CDR3 protein. The sample yields 800,000 to 1,000,000 distinct CDR3 sequences, approximately 49% seen once. Sequencing input: blood. All receptors come from a man younger than 40 in good health.

The V gene is TRBV2, the J gene TRBJ2-4, with a tentative D call TRBD2 (7 bases). The CDR3 sequence is 16 residues long. Trimming cost V 8 bases and J 8 bases, with 25 bases left between them. Looked up from germline, CDR1 is SNHLY and CDR2 is FYNNEI. In DNA, the CDR3 is TGTGCCAGCTTCGGAGACGGGGGGCCCCATAGGGACATTCAGTACTTC. Protein sequence: CASFGDGGPHRDIQYF.

This clonotype showed up many times. V usage is TRBV7-9 and J usage is TRBJ2-3; 10 bases align to TRBD1. Germline V CDR1 and CDR2: SEHNR, FQNEAQ (reference sequence). J gave up 4 bases and V 7 bases, and 8 bases lay outside the gene matches. This CDR3 region has 15 residues. Written as DNA, the CDR3 is TGTGCCAGCACTCCGGGACAGGGGTTTGCAGATACGCAGTATTTT. Translation gives CASTPGQGFADTQYF.

This clonotype was counted a single time. The chain joins TRBV28 to TRBJ2-4; possibly TRBD2 for D (6 bases). Germline V gene sequence: CDR1 MDHEN, CDR2 SYDVKM. This CDR3 is built from 13 residues. V lost 5 bases to trimming and J lost 13 bases, with 18 bases between them. CDR3 DNA: TGTGCCAGCAGTGCACCAAAGACGGGAGAGCAGTACTTC. Translating it yields CASSAPKTGEQYF.

This clonotype appeared a few times. This sequence joins TRBV29-1 and TRBJ2-3; D gene unclear. This CDR3 spans 12 amino acids. Germline V gives CDR1 SQVTM, CDR2 ANQGSEA. V lost 4 bases, J lost 3 bases, and 8 bases lay in between. CDR3 DNA sequence: TGCAGCGTTGTCCCAGCTACAGATACGCAGTATTTT. It codes for CSVVPATDTQYF.

Concerning this clonotype itself: Here the CDR3 omits its conserved ending phenylalanine or tryptophan, so a read error is the likely source. This sequence joins TRBV6-5 and TRBJ2-5; tentatively, D is TRBD1 (5 bases). The V end was cut by 4 bases, the J end by 5 bases, with 8 bases between. Germline CDR1 and CDR2: MNHEY and SVGAGI. The CDR3 extends over 12 amino acids. CDR3 sequence: CASSSDTETQYL. The CDR3 coding sequence is TGTGCCAGCAGTTCGGACACGGAGACCCAGTACTTA.

There are a few counts of this clonotype. One junction end disagrees with the germline gene, perhaps due to a read error. The chain uses TRBV5-6 and TRBJ1-2; perhaps TRBD1 as D (5 bases). The CDR3 length is 12 residues. The V gene's germline CDR1 is SGHDT and CDR2 YYEEEE. The CDR3 protein is CASRLGGYGYTF. The CDR3 DNA sequence: TGTGCCAGCAGGTTGGGGGGCTATGGCTACACCTTC. The complete variable domain, with remaining parts taken from reference TRBV5-6 and TRBJ1-2, reads DAGVTQSPTHLIKTRGQQVTLRCSPKSGHDTVSWYQQALGQGPQFIFQYYEEEERQRGNFPDRFSGHQFPNYSSELNVNALLLGDSALYLCASRLGGYGYTFGSGTRLTVV.

The chain carries TRBV20-1 and TRBJ1-4, with 9 bases aligning to TRBD1. Germline V gene sequence: CDR1 DFQATT, CDR2 SNEGSKA (reference sequence). This CDR3 has 18 residues. The junction had 12 bases not matched to a gene; V was cut back by 0 bases and J by 4 bases. DNA of the CDR3: TGCAGTGCTAGAGATGAGTGGGACAGGGCGTACGGTAATGAAAAACTGTTTTTT. This gives the protein CSARDEWDRAYGNEKLFF.

This clonotype was observed a handful of times. The chain joins TRBV3-1 to TRBJ2-5, with TRBD1 as a possible D gene (6 bases). Germline V gene lookup returns CDR1 LGHDT and CDR2 YNNKEL (reference sequence). There are 15 residues in the CDR3. V gave up 4 bases and J gave up 2 bases, with 14 bases separating them. The CDR3 bases are TGTGCCAGCAGCCTACGACAGGAGCGACAAGAGACCCAGTACTTC. The encoded protein is CASSLRQERQETQYF.

Turning to this clonotype: A single base separates this from a much larger clone, so it may be a read error. The chain couples TRBV29-1 to TRBJ2-5, with a tentative D call TRBD2 (5 bases). Germline V CDR1 and CDR2: SQVTM, ANQGSEA. This CDR3 is 12 amino acids long. Trimming pared 7 bases from V and 11 bases from J, leaving 20 bases between. The CDR3 loop is CSGGAVYNEQYF. The CDR3 nucleotides are TGCAGCGGGGGAGCGGTTTACAATGAGCAGTACTTC. Full variable domain (missing parts from reference TRBV29-1 and TRBJ2-5): SAVISQKPSRDICQRGTSLTIQCQVDSQVTMMFWYRQQPGQSLTLIATANQGSEATYESGFVIDKFPISRPNLTFSTLTVSNMSPEDSSIYLCSGGAVYNEQYFGPGTRLLVL.

This chain connects TRBV3-1 to TRBJ2-1; 8 bases are a match to TRBD1. CDR1 is LGHDT, CDR2 YNNKEL, per germline (reference sequence). The ends lost 4 bases at V and 2 bases at J; junction bases unmatched: 4. The CDR3 length is 15 residues. The chain's CDR3 is CASSPTGVTYNEQFF. For the CDR3, the DNA is TGTGCCAGCAGCCCGACAGGGGTAACCTACAATGAGCAGTTCTTC.

The chain links TRBV27 to TRBJ1-4; D is unclear. Germline CDR1 reads MNHEY; CDR2 reads SMNVEV (reference sequence). The CDR3 length is 13 residues. V dropped 6 bases and J dropped 12 bases, with 17 bases sitting between them. CDR3 bases: TGTGCCAGCAGCTTTTCCCGAGCCCGAGAACTGTTTTTT. Translation gives CASSFSRARELFF.

The V gene is TRBV4-1, the J gene TRBJ2-1, with a possible D match to TRBD2 (6 bases). There are 16 residues in the CDR3. Trimming cost V 3 bases and J 6 bases, with 18 bases left between them. Germline CDR1 reads MGHRA; CDR2 reads YSYEKL. The CDR3 loop reads CASSQGTSRRGNEQFF. The CDR3 nucleotides are TGCGCCAGCAGCCAGGGAACTAGCAGACGGGGCAATGAGCAGTTCTTC.